One and the same sample provided the 8 T cell receptor beta chains below, sequenced in a study of blood T cells in healthy people across ages. A sample-barcoded 5' primer and a J-beta primer mix were used in a second PCR of roughly 7 to 11 cycles. TCRdb ran MiXCR on the 5' RACE reads and lists one entry per CDR3 protein. This sample carries roughly 1,500,000 distinct CDR3 sequences, roughly a third of them seen once, and the ten largest clones take approximately 10%. Sequenced material: blood. The origin of the receptors is a woman aged 25 to 39 in good health.

The chain joins TRBV20-1 to TRBJ2-7; 8 bases line up with TRBD2. Losses at the gene ends were 3 bases for V and 9 bases for J; bases not matched to a gene: 13. Germline CDR1 is DFQATT and CDR2 is SNEGSKA (reference sequence). The CDR3 is made up of 14 amino acids. CDR3 sequence reads: CSARNRVAGFGQYF. DNA for the CDR3: TGCAGTGCTAGGAACCGAGTAGCGGGGTTCGGGCAGTACTTC.

This clonotype was picked up many times. The genes are TRBV20-1 and TRBJ2-7, with D tentatively TRBD1 (6 bases). The CDR3 extends over 14 amino acids. From germline, CDR1 is DFQATT and CDR2 SNEGSKA (reference sequence). V dropped 5 bases and J dropped 5 bases, with 19 bases sitting between them. In DNA, the CDR3 is TGCAGTGCTCTTATTGGACAGTTGCTCCACGAGCAGTACTTC. This sequence encodes CSALIGQLLHEQYF.

The chain recombines TRBV5-1 with TRBJ2-7; 9 bases line up with TRBD1. Near its end, the DNA agrees better with TRBJ2-4, so the J call may be wrong. The V gene's germline CDR1 is SGHRS and CDR2 YFSETQ. CDR3 length: 14 amino acids. CDR3 protein: CASSPGQGWDIQYF. The CDR3, as DNA: TGCGCCAGCAGCCCGGGACAGGGTTGGGACATTCAGTACTTC.

As concerns this clonotype: A much larger clone lies one base from this, so it may be a read error. The V and J genes are TRBV12-3 or TRBV12-4 and TRBJ2-5; no definite D call. The J call may be incorrect, as the DNA end agrees better with TRBJ2-7. This CDR3 contains 13 residues. CDR3 sequence reads: CASSPTRYYEQYF. The DNA of the CDR3 is TGTGCCAGCAGTCCGACGCGTTATTACGAGCAGTACTTC.

The V and J genes are TRBV20-1 and TRBJ2-5; D not resolved. The CDR3 covers 13 residues. Looked up from germline, CDR1 is DFQATT and CDR2 is SNEGSKA (reference sequence). The V end was cut by 7 bases, the J end by 1 base, with 13 bases between. The CDR3 loop reads CSVRIQVQETQYF. The CDR3 DNA reads as TGCAGTGTCAGAATCCAGGTCCAAGAGACCCAGTACTTC.

This clonotype has only a few counts. At one end the junction does not follow the germline gene, possibly because of a read error. This chain joins TRBV20-1 and TRBJ2-5, with 7 bases fitting TRBD2. The DNA end favors TRBJ2-7, so the J call may be wrong. The CDR3 has 15 amino acids. Germline V gene data show CDR1 as DFQATT and CDR2 as SNEGSKA (reference sequence). CDR3 DNA: TGCAGTGCCAGAGACTCAGCGGGGTCCGGCATCGAGCAGTACTTC. This translates into CSARDSAGSGIEQYF.

The CDR3 DNA reads as TGCGCCAGCAGCCATCGACTAGAGGGCTACTACGAGCAGTACTTC. Residues: CASSHRLEGYYEQYF. J is TRBJ2-7 and V is TRBV4-1; D may be TRBD2 (6 bases). Looked up from germline, CDR1 is MGHRA and CDR2 is YSYEKL. V lost 3 bases and J lost 3, with 15 bases in between. This CDR3 is built from 15 residues.

J is TRBJ1-5 and V is TRBV20-1, with D perhaps TRBD1 (5 bases). V dropped 5 bases and J dropped 4 bases, with 18 bases sitting between them. The CDR3 has 15 residues. The germline CDR1 and CDR2 sequences are DFQATT and SNEGSKA (reference sequence). CDR3 nucleotides: TGCAGTGCTCCCCTGGACGGGGGAGGAAATCAGCCCCAGCATTTT. Protein product: CSAPLDGGGNQPQHF.